The 17 T cell receptor beta chains reported below all come from one sample, sequenced in a study of beta chain features in type 1 diabetes. Study findings and constraints: TCRB CDR3s from Type 1 diabetes patients were moderately but significantly shorter in all four CD4+ subsets.

TCRB transcripts that were expressed got sequenced, as all of the isolated RNA had been reverse transcribed. Using immunoSEQ multiplex PCR, the repertoire was profiled, and TCRdb retains in-frame clones only, with some absent. Of roughly 700,000 clones in the sample, 13% were seen once. Antigen specificity for these receptors is unknown. The sequenced material came from naive CD4+ T cells from blood. The receptors originated from a man aged 18 to 29 with type 1 diabetes.

This clone was picked up a small number of times. The rearrangement uses TRBV16 and TRBJ2-1, with D possibly being TRBD2 (5 bases). CDR3 length equals 17 residues. Germline V gene sequence: CDR1 KGHSY, CDR2 FQNENV. V lost 2 bases to trimming and J lost 7 bases, with 21 bases between them. The CDR3 DNA reads TGTGCCAGCAGCCAAGTTTCTGCGGGCTGGGGTACAAATGAGCAGTTCTTC. The encoded protein is CASSQVSAGWGTNEQFF.

This sequence joins TRBV12-5 and TRBJ2-1; 9 bases fit TRBD2. CDR1 LGHNT and CDR2 FRNRAP come from the germline V gene. CDR3 length equals 13 residues. The trim removed 7 bases at V and 6 bases at J, leaving 4 bases unmatched. The CDR3 is CASAVAGVNEQFF. The DNA of the CDR3 is TGTGCTAGTGCTGTAGCGGGGGTCAATGAGCAGTTCTTC.

This clone occurred a few times. The gene calls are TRBV25-1 and TRBJ1-3; unclear D gene. The CDR3 has 14 residues. V was shortened by 3 bases and J by 4 bases, with 10 bases between the two germline ends. Looked up from germline, CDR1 is MGHDK and CDR2 is SYGVNS. DNA of the CDR3: TGTGCCAGCAGTGACACGGGTGCGGGAAACACCATATATTTT. Translation gives CASSDTGAGNTIYF.

This chain links TRBV5-6 with TRBJ1-1, with TRBD1 as a possible D gene (6 bases). The CDR3 runs 11 residues. Trimming pared 0 bases from V and 11 bases from J, leaving 8 bases between. Germline-derived CDR1 and CDR2 are SGHDT and YYEEEE. The CDR3 protein is CASSLGQGAFF. The CDR3 DNA is TGTGCCAGCAGCTTGGGGCAGGGGGCTTTCTTT.

The rearrangement uses TRBV10-2 and TRBJ2-7, with a possible D match to TRBD1 (6 bases). Germline CDR1 is WSHSY and CDR2 is SAAADI. The CDR3 covers 12 residues. V lost 6 bases and J 2 bases, leaving 8 bases between the germline ends. The CDR3 DNA follows: TGCGCCAGCAGGGGACACACCTACGAGCAGTACTTC. Translation: CASRGHTYEQYF.

This chain joins TRBV6-5 and TRBJ2-1; TRBD1 agrees at 7 bases. CDR1 is MNHEY, CDR2 SVGAGI, per germline. With 6 bases clipped from V and 4 bases from J, the junction kept 3 bases outside the gene matches. The CDR3 runs to 13 residues. This CDR3 is CASRWTGYNEQFF. The DNA for the CDR3 is TGTGCCAGCAGGTGGACAGGTTACAATGAGCAGTTCTTC.

This chain joins TRBV2 and TRBJ2-5, with 9 bases fitting TRBD1. The V segment lost 5 bases and the J segment 4 bases; nucleotides outside the gene matches: 5. The CDR3 has 14 residues. Germline CDR1 and CDR2: SNHLY and FYNNEI. The CDR3 DNA reads TGTGCCAGCAGTTCTCGGGACAGGGCAGAGACCCAGTACTTC. Translated: CASSSRDRAETQYF.

The gene calls are TRBV2 and TRBJ1-6, with a possible D match to TRBD1 (6 bases). Germline lookup yields CDR1 SNHLY and CDR2 FYNNEI. V lost 5 bases to trimming and J lost 9 bases, with 14 bases between them. The CDR3 is 14 amino acids. CDR3 amino acids: CASSTTGYGSPLHF. The DNA of the CDR3 is TGTGCCAGCAGTACTACAGGGTACGGTTCACCCCTCCACTTT.

V and J are TRBV29-1 and TRBJ1-1, with unresolved D. The CDR3 spans 13 residues. V lost 8 bases, J lost 2 bases, and 15 bases lay in between. Germline-derived CDR1 and CDR2 are SQVTM and ANQGSEA. The DNA of the CDR3 is TGCAGCTCCCGGACCGAACTAAACACTGAAGCTTTCTTT. Translated: CSSRTELNTEAFF. The entire variable domain, with the rest obtained from reference TRBV29-1 and TRBJ1-1, is as follows: SAVISQKPSRDICQRGTSLTIQCQVDSQVTMMFWYRQQPGQSLTLIATANQGSEATYESGFVIDKFPISRPNLTFSTLTVSNMSPEDSSIYLCSSRTELNTEAFFGQGTRLTVV.

CDR3 DNA sequence: TGTGCCAGCAGCGTAGCACTAGCGGCTAGCACAGATACGCAGTATTTT. Translated: CASSVALAASTDTQYF. The chain links TRBV9 to TRBJ2-3, with 8 bases fitting TRBD2. The trim removed 0 bases at V and 0 bases at J, leaving 3 bases unmatched. The CDR3 contains 16 residues. Germline CDR1 reads SGDLS; CDR2 reads YYNGEE. The full variable domain, completed using reference TRBV9 and TRBJ2-3, is DSGVTQTPKHLITATGQRVTLRCSPRSGDLSVYWYQQSLDQGLQFLIQYYNGEERAKGNILERFSAQQFPDLHSELNLSSLELGDSALYFCASSVALAASTDTQYFGPGTRLTVL.

The V call is TRBV28, the J call TRBJ2-2, with no clear D. CDR1 is MDHEN, CDR2 SYDVKM, per germline. The CDR3 has 14 residues. V gave up 10 bases and J gave up 0 bases, with 12 bases separating them. Written as DNA, the CDR3 is TGTGCCACCATGGCACACGCGAACACCGGGGAGCTGTTTTTT. This translates into CATMAHANTGELFF.

To note about this clone: Different DNA sequences within this sample yield the same CDR3. The chain carries TRBV30 and TRBJ1-1; perhaps TRBD1 as D (5 bases). Germline CDR1 GTSNPN, CDR2 SVGIG (reference sequence). V was shortened by 2 bases and J by 7 bases, with 11 bases between the two germline ends. There are 12 residues in the CDR3. CDR3 sequence: CAWSQGAGEAFF. The CDR3 region has the DNA TGTGCCTGGAGTCAAGGGGCCGGTGAAGCTTTCTTT.

This clone was picked up a small number of times. The chain employs TRBV7-2 and TRBJ2-1, with D possibly TRBD2 on 6 matching bases. CDR1 SGHTA and CDR2 FQGNSA come from the germline V gene. V was pared by 7 bases and J by 4 bases, with 17 bases between. The CDR3 covers 15 residues. The CDR3 DNA sequence: TGTGCCAGCAACAAACTCGGGGGACGGTACAATGAGCAGTTCTTC. It encodes CASNKLGGRYNEQFF.

This clone has just a few counts. The V and J genes are TRBV2 and TRBJ1-6; the D is unclear. This CDR3 has 16 residues. The germline gives CDR1 SNHLY, CDR2 FYNNEI. Trimming pared 3 bases from V and 1 base from J, leaving 10 bases between. The DNA for the CDR3 is TGTGCCAGCAGTGATAAGAGGGTATCCTATAATTCACCCCTCCACTTT. This gives the protein CASSDKRVSYNSPLHF. The whole variable domain, filled in from reference TRBV2 and TRBJ1-6, reads EPEVTQTPSHQVTQMGQEVILRCVPISNHLYFYWYRQILGQKVEFLVSFYNNEISEKSEIFDDQFSVERPDGSNFTLKIRSTKLEDSAMYFCASSDKRVSYNSPLHFGNGTRLTVT.

This clone was detected only a few times. V is TRBV4-2 and J is TRBJ2-1; 7 bases match TRBD2. Germline CDR1 and CDR2: LGHNA and YNFKEQ. The CDR3 runs 19 residues. V lost 2 bases and J lost 8; bases outside the gene matches: 21. The CDR3 region has the DNA TGTGCCAGCAGCCAACAGACCGGGTCAGCGGGAATGGGGGTGGATGAGCAGTTCTTC. Translation gives CASSQQTGSAGMGVDEQFF.

The chain recombines TRBV13 with TRBJ2-5, with D hard to call. CDR1 is PRHDT, CDR2 FYEKMQ, per germline (reference sequence). The V end lost 2 bases, the J end lost 5 bases, and 3 bases lay between the germline ends. The CDR3 is 11 amino acids. This chain's CDR3 is CASSLWETQYF. The CDR3 DNA follows: TGTGCCAGCAGCTTATGGGAGACCCAGTACTTC.

The sample holds a few counts of this clone. This sequence joins TRBV30 and TRBJ2-2, with a weak D call TRBD1 (5 bases). CDR3 size: 16 residues. Trimming stripped 3 bases from V and 0 bases from J, with 14 bases between. CDR1 and CDR2 (germline): GTSNPN, SVGIG (reference sequence). This chain's CDR3 is CAWRDRQRPNTGELFF. Written as DNA, the CDR3 is TGTGCCTGGAGAGATAGACAGAGACCGAACACCGGGGAGCTGTTTTTT.